This paragraph covers one TCR beta chain sequence. This sample was included in a study of CD8 T cells in Susac syndrome. RNA in amounts of roughly 0.45 to 1 ug was reverse transcribed with random hexamers. Amplification of TCR beta CDR3 was carried out by immunoSEQ multiplex PCR, which covered 54 Vbeta and 13 Jbeta segments. TCRdb reprocessed the immunoSEQ multiplex PCR reads via MiXCR and lists one record per CDR3 protein. The sample has 85,000 to 90,000 distinct CDR3 sequences; 80% to 95% are singletons. The germline CDR1 and CDR2 sequences are DFQATT and SNEGSKA (reference sequence). Trimming took 3 bases from V and 0 from J, leaving 11 bases between them. CDR3 length equals 14 residues. CD8+ and CD4+ T cells from blood underwent TCR beta sequencing. TEMRA cells were FACS-enriched, unlike CD8+ and CD4+ T cells, which were negatively isolated.

The source material was CD8+ T cells from PBMCs. The V call is TRBV20-1, the J call TRBJ1-2; D possibly corresponds to TRBD1 (5 bases). The receptor's source is a human donor in good health. The DNA for the CDR3 is TGCAGTGCTAGGGGGCAGGCCACTAACTATGGCTACACCTTC. It yields the protein CSARGQATNYGYTF.